These 30 T cell receptor beta chains came from one sample sequenced in a study of cytotoxic CD8 clonotypes in ibrutinib-treated CLL. The method was immunoSEQ multiplex PCR; TCRdb's version includes in-frame clones alone and lacks a portion of them. The sample shows fewer than 100,000 clones, 70% to 80% of them seen only once. The sequencing here drew on PBMCs, taken after 12 months of ibrutinib treatment. The receptors were sampled from a human donor with chronic lymphocytic leukemia.

V is TRBV4-3 and J is TRBJ2-2; a weak D match, TRBD2 (6 bases). V was pared by 6 bases and J by 2 bases, with 10 bases between. CDR1 is LGHNA, CDR2 YSLEER, per germline. This CDR3 is built from 14 residues. CDR3 residues: CASRPGENTGELFF. CDR3 nucleotides: TGCGCCAGCAGACCGGGGGAAAACACCGGGGAGCTGTTTTTT.

This chain connects TRBV5-1 to TRBJ1-5; tentative D call: TRBD1 (5 bases). V gave up 1 base and J gave up 1 base, with 9 bases separating them. The CDR3 spans 15 residues. Germline CDR1 is SGHRS and CDR2 is YFSETQ. Here the CDR3 DNA reads TGCGCCAGCAGCTTGCGGGGCGGAAGCAATCAGCCCCAGCATTTT. It translates to CASSLRGGSNQPQHF.

This clone has a single count. The rearrangement links TRBV7-2 to TRBJ2-1, with TRBD2 matching 8 bases. The V and J ends lost 6 bases and 3 bases, in that order; junction bases with no gene match: 4. Germline V gives CDR1 SGHTA, CDR2 FQGNSA. This CDR3 region has 14 residues. CDR3: CASRPTSDYNEQFF. CDR3 DNA sequence: TGTGCCAGCAGGCCGACTAGCGACTACAATGAGCAGTTCTTC. Based on the CDR3 plus reference TRBV7-2 and TRBJ2-1, the full variable domain is GAGVSQSPSNKVTEKGKDVELRCDPISGHTALYWYRQSLGQGLEFLIYFQGNSAPDKSGLPSDRFSAERTGGSVSTLTIQRTQQEDSAVYLCASRPTSDYNEQFFGPGTRLTVL.

The chain couples TRBV19 to TRBJ2-5; a possible D gene is TRBD2 (6 bases). Germline CDR1 and CDR2: LNHDA and SQIVND (reference sequence). V dropped 5 bases and J dropped 5 bases, with 15 bases sitting between them. The CDR3 has 14 residues. Written as DNA, the CDR3 is TGTGCCAGTAGTTGGTCCAGGGCGGGGGAGACCCAGTACTTC. Protein product: CASSWSRAGETQYF.

This clone has more than one count but fewer than ten. V and J are TRBV11-3 and TRBJ2-3, with 8 nucleotides matching TRBD2. CDR3 length: 17 residues. V dropped 1 base and J dropped 6; count of bases not matched to a gene: 12. Germline V gives CDR1 SGHNT, CDR2 YENEEA. CDR3 residues: CASSLGRREVFTDTQYF. Here the CDR3 DNA reads TGTGCCAGCAGCTTAGGAAGGCGGGAGGTTTTCACGGATACGCAGTATTTT.

This chain links TRBV7-3 with TRBJ2-3; 9 bases line up with TRBD2. J lost 0 bases, V lost 0 bases, and 1 base had no gene match. CDR3 length equals 16 residues. Per the germline V gene, CDR1 is SGHTA and CDR2 is FQGTGA. The CDR3 loop is CASSLTLAGSTDTQYF. Here the CDR3 DNA reads TGTGCCAGCAGCTTAACCCTAGCGGGGAGCACAGATACGCAGTATTTT.

In this sample, this clone turned up a few times. The V gene is TRBV21-1, the J gene TRBJ2-3; the table's D call, TRBD2, has no DNA check behind it. TRBV21-1 is tagged as a pseudogene. The CDR3 covers 14 residues. CDR3 amino acids: CASSTPEMADTQYF. The DNA of the CDR3 is TGTGCCAGCAGTACCCCGGAGATGGCGGATACGCAGTATTTT.

V gene TRBV9 combines with J gene TRBJ2-4; 11 bases line up with TRBD1. The CDR3 is 14 amino acids. Germline CDR1 and CDR2: SGDLS and YYNGEE. Trimming at V came to 3 bases and at J to 8 bases, leaving 4 bases not matched to a gene. CDR3 DNA: TGTGCCAGCAGCGACCGGGACAGGGGGGACATTCAGTACTTC. Its protein is CASSDRDRGDIQYF.

V and J are TRBV4-2 and TRBJ2-7; TRBD1 aligns across 7 bases. Germline V gene data show CDR1 as LGHNA and CDR2 as YNFKEQ. The CDR3 consists of 14 residues. After removal of 4 bases from V and 0 bases from J, the junction contained 3 bases not matched to a gene. This CDR3 is CASSPRDSSYEQYF. The DNA of the CDR3 is TGTGCCAGCAGCCCACGGGACAGCTCCTACGAGCAGTACTTC.

In its sample, this clone was seen many times. V is TRBV5-4 and J is TRBJ2-1, with 10 bases that match TRBD2. Trimming at V came to 3 bases and at J to 7 bases, leaving 22 bases not matched to a gene. CDR1 is SGHNT and CDR2 is YYREEE in the germline V gene (reference sequence). The CDR3 is 20 residues long. CDR3: CASSSAGSRLAGVIGNEQFF. The DNA of the CDR3 is TGTGCCAGCAGCTCCGCCGGATCGCGTCTAGCGGGAGTGATAGGGAATGAGCAGTTCTTC.

The chain is built from TRBV7-2 and TRBJ2-3; D may correspond to TRBD1 or TRBD2 (5 bases each). With 5 bases removed from V and 8 bases from J, the gap between germline ends came to 14 bases. This CDR3 has 13 residues. Germline CDR1 is SGHTA and CDR2 is FQGNSA. CDR3 bases: TGTGCCAGCAGCCCAGAGGGGTGGGGTACGCAGTATTTT. Translating gives CASSPEGWGTQYF.

This clone was picked up a small number of times. This sequence joins TRBV6-6 and TRBJ1-6, with no clear D. Germline values: CDR1 MNHNY, CDR2 SVGAGI (reference sequence). This CDR3 contains 13 residues. V was pared by 10 bases and J by 10 bases, with 17 bases between. CDR3 sequence: CATRGVKESPLHF. CDR3 coding DNA: TGTGCCACCCGGGGAGTCAAGGAATCACCCCTCCACTTT.

The V call is TRBV2, the J call TRBJ1-2; 7 bases agree with TRBD1. The CDR3 consists of 14 residues. Looked up from germline, CDR1 is SNHLY and CDR2 is FYNNEI. J gave up 6 bases and V 3 bases, and 7 bases lay outside the gene matches. The CDR3 is CASSEGAGGNGYTF. The CDR3 DNA is TGTGCCAGCAGTGAGGGGGCAGGGGGTAATGGCTACACCTTC.

V usage is TRBV5-6 and J usage is TRBJ2-1, with 7 bases lining up with TRBD2. The V gene end was trimmed by 4 bases and the J gene end by 9 bases; junction bases not matched to a gene: 7. Germline CDR1 and CDR2: SGHDT and YYEEEE. The CDR3 runs to 13 residues. The CDR3 DNA follows: TGTGCCAGCAGCCCCACGTGGGGGGGTGAGCAGTTCTTC. Its protein product is CASSPTWGGEQFF.

The gene calls are TRBV11-2 and TRBJ2-7; D is unresolved. The CDR3 runs to 15 residues. V dropped 1 base and J dropped 0 bases, with 10 bases sitting between them. Germline CDR1 and CDR2: SGHAT and FQNNGV. Here the CDR3 DNA reads TGTGCCAGCAGCTTAGGAATCCCCATCTCCTACGAGCAGTACTTC. Translated: CASSLGIPISYEQYF.

In nucleotides, the CDR3 is TGTGCCAGCAGCCCCGGACTAGCGGGGGGCGCAGATACGCAGTATTTT. Protein: CASSPGLAGGADTQYF. J is TRBJ2-3 and V is TRBV6-4; 14 nucleotides agree with TRBD2. CDR1 MRHNA and CDR2 SNTAGT come from the germline V gene. CDR3 size: 16 residues. The junction had 6 bases not matched to a gene; V was cut back by 6 bases and J by 4 bases.

This clone was seen once. The J gene is TRBJ1-5, the V gene TRBV28; D gene unclear. Germline V lookup: CDR1 MDHEN, CDR2 SYDVKM. The V end lost 5 bases, the J end lost 0 bases, and 5 bases lay between the germline ends. The length of the CDR3 is 13 residues. The CDR3 bases are TGTGCCAGCAGTCCGGATAGCAATCAGCCCCAGCATTTT. It translates to CASSPDSNQPQHF.

This chain links TRBV4-3 with TRBJ2-3, with D possibly TRBD2 on 6 matching bases. CDR1 is LGHNA, CDR2 YSLEER, per germline. V was pared by 8 bases and J by 6 bases, with 12 bases between. This CDR3 region has 12 residues. CDR3 in DNA: TGCGCCAGCCGAGGGCTAGCGGATACGCAGTATTTT. The encoded protein is CASRGLADTQYF.

This chain links TRBV11-2 with TRBJ2-7; TRBD2 matches at 11 bases. The CDR3 spans 15 residues. Germline V gene data show CDR1 as SGHAT and CDR2 as FQNNGV. The ends lost 3 bases at V and 0 bases at J; junction bases unmatched: 1. This CDR3 is CASSLGTSGSYEQYF. CDR3 bases: TGTGCCAGCAGCTTGGGGACTAGCGGCTCCTACGAGCAGTACTTC.

The rearrangement joins TRBV7-3 to TRBJ2-4, with D perhaps matching TRBD1 or TRBD2 (6 bases each). Germline-derived CDR1 and CDR2 are SGHTA and FQGTGA. The CDR3 totals 13 residues. V was pared by 5 bases and J by 6 bases, with 11 bases between. This chain's CDR3 is CASSPRGANIQYF. In DNA, the CDR3 is TGTGCCAGCAGCCCGAGGGGGGCAAACATTCAGTACTTC.

This clone is categorized as medium-sized (0.01 to 0.1%). The rearrangement links TRBV5-6 to TRBJ1-2, with unresolved D. Germline assignment: CDR1 SGHDT and CDR2 YYEEEE. This CDR3 contains 14 residues. The V end was cut by 6 bases, the J end by 0 bases, with 12 bases between. The CDR3 region has the DNA TGTGCCAGCACCCCGGGCAGAGCTAACTATGGCTACACCTTC. It encodes CASTPGRANYGYTF. The full variable domain, completed using reference TRBV5-6 and TRBJ1-2, is DAGVTQSPTHLIKTRGQQVTLRCSPKSGHDTVSWYQQALGQGPQFIFQYYEEEERQRGNFPDRFSGHQFPNYSSELNVNALLLGDSALYLCASTPGRANYGYTFGSGTRLTVV.

The V gene is TRBV7-2, the J gene TRBJ2-7; 7 nucleotides match TRBD1. V lost 5 bases, J lost 0 bases, and 7 bases stayed unmatched. CDR1 SGHTA and CDR2 FQGNSA come from the germline V gene. CDR3 length: 15 amino acids. In nucleotides, the CDR3 is TGTGCCAGCAGCCCTACGACAGGGCCCTCCTACGAGCAGTACTTC. It specifies CASSPTTGPSYEQYF. Together with reference TRBV7-2 and TRBJ2-7, the CDR3 gives the full variable domain: GAGVSQSPSNKVTEKGKDVELRCDPISGHTALYWYRQSLGQGLEFLIYFQGNSAPDKSGLPSDRFSAERTGGSVSTLTIQRTQQEDSAVYLCASSPTTGPSYEQYFGPGTRLTVT.

About this clone: This CDR3 is also generated by other DNA sequences in the sample. The chain couples TRBV6-5 to TRBJ2-5; the D is unclear. Germline CDR1 is MNHEY and CDR2 is SVGAGI. V dropped 11 bases and J dropped 5 bases, with 12 bases sitting between them. The CDR3 spans 11 residues. As DNA, the CDR3 is TGTGCCTCTAGTAGAGGCGAGACCCAGTACTTC. This sequence encodes CASSRGETQYF.

The V and J genes are TRBV5-1 and TRBJ2-7; 8 positions match TRBD1. V trimming: 4 bases; J trimming: 2 bases; junction bases outside the gene matches: 5. Per the germline V gene, CDR1 is SGHRS and CDR2 is YFSETQ. The CDR3 covers 14 residues. DNA for the CDR3: TGCGCCAGCAGCACAGGACAGGGCACCTACGAGCAGTACTTC. Its translation: CASSTGQGTYEQYF.

The CDR3 loop reads CASSPPTQSGETQYF. CDR3 DNA: TGTGCCAGCTCACCACCGACACAGAGCGGGGAGACCCAGTACTTC. V usage is TRBV18 and J usage is TRBJ2-5; D is perhaps TRBD2 (6 bases). The CDR3 sequence is 15 residues long. Germline V gene data show CDR1 as KGHSH and CDR2 as LQKENI. Trimming took 0 bases from V and 5 from J, leaving 13 bases between them.

J is TRBJ2-2 and V is TRBV19; TRBD2 might be the D (6 bases). Germline V gene lookup returns CDR1 LNHDA and CDR2 SQIVND (reference sequence). Trimming shortened V by 3 bases and J by 4 bases, and 9 bases separated the two germline ends. This CDR3 has 14 amino acids. The CDR3 region has the DNA TGTGCCAGTAGTATGGGGGGTCTCACCGGGGAGCTGTTTTTT. Residues: CASSMGGLTGELFF.

This clone was picked up a small number of times. The chain is built from TRBV7-3 and TRBJ2-3; D remains unclear. CDR1 SGHTA and CDR2 FQGTGA come from the germline V gene. The CDR3 totals 13 residues. Trimming took off 1 base at V and 5 bases at J, with 7 bases between the two ends. The CDR3 region is CASSLMAGDTQYF. The CDR3 DNA sequence: TGTGCCAGCAGCTTAATGGCAGGAGATACGCAGTATTTT.

This chain uses TRBV11-1 with TRBJ2-3; 11 nucleotides align to TRBD2. The CDR3 is 14 residues long. Unmatched junction bases numbered 3, after V lost 1 base and J lost 9 bases. Germline CDR1 reads SGHAT; CDR2 reads FQDESV (reference sequence). The CDR3 loop is CASSLGRLAGTQYF. As DNA, the CDR3 is TGTGCCAGCAGCTTAGGGCGACTAGCGGGAACGCAGTATTTT.

The V call is TRBV30, the J call TRBJ1-5, with D possibly matching TRBD1 (6 bases). The germline V gene has CDR1 GTSNPN and CDR2 SVGIG (reference sequence). The ends were cut back, 7 bases at V and 1 base at J, with 14 bases in the middle. The CDR3 loop spans 14 amino acids. DNA for the CDR3: TGTGCCTTCACACAGGGACCAAGCAATCAGCCCCAGCATTTT. Residues: CAFTQGPSNQPQHF.

The CDR3 is CASSRRRQGPNYGYTF. DNA for the CDR3: TGTGCCAGTAGCCGGAGGCGTCAGGGCCCTAACTATGGCTACACCTTC. The chain employs TRBV19 and TRBJ1-2; D might be TRBD1 (5 bases). CDR1 LNHDA and CDR2 SQIVND come from the germline V gene (reference sequence). V dropped 6 bases and J dropped 0 bases, with 17 bases sitting between them. The CDR3 has 16 amino acids. Complete variable domain (other parts from reference TRBV19 and TRBJ1-2): DGGITQSPKYLFRKEGQNVTLSCEQNLNHDAMYWYRQDPGQGLRLIYYSQIVNDFQKGDIAEGYSVSREKKESFPLTVTSAQKNPTAFYLCASSRRRQGPNYGYTFGSGTRLTVV.